This passage covers 12 T cell receptor beta chains from one sample sequenced in a study of neurological immune-mediated disorders. Each CDR3 protein is one row after TCRdb ran MiXCR on the 5' RACE reads. The profile covers over 60,000 distinct CDR3 sequences, with approximately 5.2% appearing a single time and approximately 2.6% taken by the ten largest. The source material was PBMCs. The receptors here all came from a woman under 40 with multiple sclerosis.

Worth noting for this clonotype: A much larger clone is a single base away; this may be a read error. CDR3 protein: CASSKVIETQYF. The CDR3 coding sequence is TGTGCCAGCAGCAAAGTAATAGAGACCCAGTACTTC. The V and J genes are TRBV3-1 and TRBJ2-5; no firm D call. CDR3 size: 12 residues. CDR1 is LGHDT, CDR2 YNNKEL, per germline (reference sequence). V dropped 5 bases and J dropped 4 bases, with 8 bases sitting between them.

There are a few counts of this clonotype. The chain recombines TRBV20-1 with TRBJ1-4; D is unclear. Per the germline V gene, CDR1 is DFQATT and CDR2 is SNEGSKA (reference sequence). CDR3 length equals 14 residues. Deletions cut 1 base from V and 7 bases from J, with 13 bases between. CDR3 protein: CSARAGSGSEKLFF. CDR3 nucleotides: TGCAGTGCTAGAGCTGGATCCGGGAGTGAAAAACTGTTTTTT.

This clonotype occurred many times. V usage is TRBV20-1 and J usage is TRBJ2-2, with TRBD2 matching 15 bases. With V trimmed by 6 bases and J by 6 bases, 8 bases remained unmatched. The CDR3 consists of 16 residues. Germline V CDR1 and CDR2: DFQATT, SNEGSKA (reference sequence). CDR3 loop: CSARGLAGGPSGELFF. Here the CDR3 DNA reads TGCAGTGCGCGAGGACTAGCGGGGGGGCCCTCCGGGGAGCTGTTTTTT.

This clonotype has more than one count but fewer than ten. CDR3 region: CASSLLQGGGGEAFF. The CDR3 coding sequence is TGTGCCAGCAGTTTACTTCAGGGCGGGGGAGGTGAAGCTTTCTTT. The V gene is TRBV27, the J gene TRBJ1-1; tentatively, D is TRBD1 (5 bases). Per germline, CDR1 MNHEY and CDR2 SMNVEV (reference sequence). CDR3 length: 15 residues. Trimming stripped 2 bases from V and 7 bases from J, with 17 bases between.

This clonotype showed up just a few times. The rearrangement joins TRBV5-1 to TRBJ1-1, with 9 bases fitting TRBD1. The V gene end was trimmed by 2 bases and the J gene end by 4 bases; junction bases not matched to a gene: 15. The CDR3 has 18 amino acids. The germline V gene encodes CDR1 SGHRS and CDR2 YFSETQ. The CDR3 reads CASSLVLSPGQGGTEAFF. In DNA, the CDR3 is TGCGCCAGCAGCTTAGTACTATCCCCGGGACAGGGCGGCACTGAAGCTTTCTTT. Together with reference TRBV5-1 and TRBJ1-1, the CDR3 gives the full variable domain: KAGVTQTPRYLIKTRGQQVTLSCSPISGHRSVSWYQQTPGQGLQFLFEYFSETQRNKGNFPGRFSGRQFSNSRSEMNVSTLELGDSALYLCASSLVLSPGQGGTEAFFGQGTRLTVV.

V is TRBV5-6 and J is TRBJ2-7; D remains ambiguous. The ends were cut back, 0 bases at V and 2 bases at J, with 9 bases in the middle. The CDR3 is 14 residues long. CDR1 is SGHDT, CDR2 YYEEEE, per germline. This CDR3 is CASSLGWGTYEQYF. In nucleotides, the CDR3 is TGTGCCAGCAGCTTGGGTTGGGGAACCTACGAGCAGTACTTC.

In this sample, this clonotype turned up many times. The chain uses TRBV5-6 and TRBJ2-6; D is possibly TRBD2 (5 bases). From germline, CDR1 is SGHDT and CDR2 YYEEEE. The ends were cut back, 2 bases at V and 4 bases at J, with 7 bases in the middle. This CDR3 is built from 14 residues. CDR3 DNA sequence: TGTGCCAGCAGCTTTCCGGGGGGGGCCAACGTCCTGACTTTC. Translating gives CASSFPGGANVLTF. The full variable domain, rest sourced from reference TRBV5-6 and TRBJ2-6, is DAGVTQSPTHLIKTRGQQVTLRCSPKSGHDTVSWYQQALGQGPQFIFQYYEEEERQRGNFPDRFSGHQFPNYSSELNVNALLLGDSALYLCASSFPGGANVLTFGAGSRLTVL.

V usage is TRBV7-9 and J usage is TRBJ2-7, with D tentatively TRBD2 (5 bases). Germline assignment: CDR1 SEHNR and CDR2 FQNEAQ (reference sequence). V gave up 5 bases and J gave up 4 bases, with 12 bases separating them. CDR3 length: 13 amino acids. The CDR3 DNA is TGTGCCAGCAGCCCAGGACGGAGGTACGAGCAGTACTTC. It yields the protein CASSPGRRYEQYF.

This clonotype was found many times. This chain connects TRBV20-1 to TRBJ2-3, with a tentative D call TRBD1 (5 bases). The germline V and J ends were trimmed by 4 bases and 2 bases, with 7 bases remaining between them. The CDR3 has 12 amino acids. The germline V gene encodes CDR1 DFQATT and CDR2 SNEGSKA (reference sequence). DNA of the CDR3: TGCAGTGCTATCAGGGTCACAGATACGCAGTATTTT. Translating gives CSAIRVTDTQYF.

This clonotype was detected only a few times. The junction and the germline gene differ at one end; a read error may be behind it. V and J are TRBV4-1 and TRBJ1-5; maybe TRBD1 (6 bases). This CDR3 comprises 15 residues. Germline CDR1 MGHRA, CDR2 YSYEKL. The CDR3 sequence: CASSQDRDKNQPQNF. CDR3 nucleotides: TGCGCCAGCAGCCAAGATAGGGACAAGAATCAGCCCCAGAATTTT.

This clonotype was recorded many times. V and J are TRBV7-6 and TRBJ1-1; D not resolved. The V gene lost 5 bases and the J gene lost 1 base, with 11 bases spanning the gap. From germline, CDR1 is SGHVS and CDR2 FNYEAQ. The CDR3 is 14 residues long. The CDR3 DNA sequence: TGTGCCAGCAGCCTGGAGGGTTGGAACACTGAAGCTTTCTTT. Translation gives CASSLEGWNTEAFF.

Comments on this clonotype: This may arise from a read error, as a much more abundant clone is one base away. The chain employs TRBV19 and TRBJ1-1, with 7 bases aligning to TRBD1. Germline CDR1 and CDR2: LNHDA and SQIVND (reference sequence). V shed 7 bases, J shed 3 bases, and the junction held 14 bases outside the gene matches. CDR3 length: 16 residues. The CDR3 is CASTPRDSKEDTEAFF. In DNA form, the CDR3 reads TGTGCCAGTACCCCAAGGGACAGCAAGGAGGACACTGAAGCTTTCTTT.